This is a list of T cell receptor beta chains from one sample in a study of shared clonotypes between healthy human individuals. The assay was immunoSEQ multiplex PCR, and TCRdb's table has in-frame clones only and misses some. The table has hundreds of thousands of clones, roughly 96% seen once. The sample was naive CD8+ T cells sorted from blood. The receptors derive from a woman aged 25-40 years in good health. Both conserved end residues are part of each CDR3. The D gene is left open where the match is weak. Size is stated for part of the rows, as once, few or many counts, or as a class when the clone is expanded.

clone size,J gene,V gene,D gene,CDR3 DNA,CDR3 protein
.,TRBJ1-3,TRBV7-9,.,TGTGCCAGCAGCTTACCTGGAAACACCATATATTTT,CASSLPGNTIYF
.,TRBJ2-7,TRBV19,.,TGTGCCAGTAGTTCCGCAGGGGCGCCGGGCTACGAGCAGTACTTC,CASSSAGAPGYEQYF
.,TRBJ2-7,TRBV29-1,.,TGCAGCGTTATCCAGGGACGGGGCGATTACGAGCAGTACTTC,CSVIQGRGDYEQYF
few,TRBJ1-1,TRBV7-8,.,TGTGCCAGCAGCTGGAACACCGGACGCGCTGATGAAGCTTTCTTT,CASSWNTGRADEAFF
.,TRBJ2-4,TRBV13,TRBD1,TGTGCCAGCAGCTACGACGGGACAGGGGTGCCCCTAGCCAAAAACATTCAGTACTTC,CASSYDGTGVPLAKNIQYF
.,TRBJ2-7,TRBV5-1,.,TGCGCCAGCAGCTTGGATCGGGGCCCCTACGAGCAGTACTTC,CASSLDRGPYEQYF
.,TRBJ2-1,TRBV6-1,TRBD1,TGTGCCAGCAGTATCAGGACAGGGGGGTACAATGAGCAGTTCTTC,CASSIRTGGYNEQFF
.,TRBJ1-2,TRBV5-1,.,TGCGCCAGCAGCTTGAATGGGGAGGGCTACACCTTC,CASSLNGEGYTF
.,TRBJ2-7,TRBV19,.,TGTGCCAGTTCCGGTGGGTGGGGAGCCTCCTACGAGCAGTACTTC,CASSGGWGASYEQYF
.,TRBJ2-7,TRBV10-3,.,TGTGCCATCAGTGGGGGGGACTGGAGCTACGAGCAGTACTTC,CAISGGDWSYEQYF
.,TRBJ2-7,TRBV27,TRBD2,TGTGCCAGCAGTTTTGCGGGAGCCCCCTCCTACGAGCAGTACTTC,CASSFAGAPSYEQYF
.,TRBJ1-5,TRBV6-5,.,TGTGCCAGCAGTTACAGGAGTGGGAATCAGCCCCAGCATTTT,CASSYRSGNQPQHF
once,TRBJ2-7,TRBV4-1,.,TGCGCCAGCAGCCAAGTCGGGGGAACCTACGAGCAGTACTTC,CASSQVGGTYEQYF
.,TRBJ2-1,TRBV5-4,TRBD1,TGTGCCAGCAGCCCCGGGACAGGGGGCCTTTTCGACAATGAGCAGTTCTTC,CASSPGTGGLFDNEQFF
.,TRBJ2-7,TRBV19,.,TGTGCCAGTAGTATGGCGGTAACCTACGAGCAGTACTTC,CASSMAVTYEQYF
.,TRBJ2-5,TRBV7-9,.,TGTGCCAGCAGCACCTTGGCCCCAGATGGAGAGACCCAGTACTTC,CASSTLAPDGETQYF
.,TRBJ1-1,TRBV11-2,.,TGTGCCAGCAGCTTGACAGGAACCGAAGCTTTCTTT,CASSLTGTEAFF
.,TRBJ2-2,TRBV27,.,TGTGCCAGCAGTTTATTCCACTCCCCGAACACCGGGGAGCTGTTTTTT,CASSLFHSPNTGELFF
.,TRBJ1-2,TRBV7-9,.,TGTGCCAGCAGCAACCGGGACCCAAGGAACTATGGCTACACCTTC,CASSNRDPRNYGYTF
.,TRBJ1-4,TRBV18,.,TGTGCCAGCTCACCACCTAGTACGGGGACTACAACTAATGAAAAACTGTTTTTT,CASSPPSTGTTTNEKLFF
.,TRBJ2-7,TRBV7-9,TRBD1,TGTGCCAGCAGCCCACTCATGGGGGAACCGGGACAGGCCTACGAGCAGTACTTC,CASSPLMGEPGQAYEQYF
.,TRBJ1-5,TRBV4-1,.,TGCGCCAGCAGCCAAGATCCTTACGTTAGCAATCAGCCCCAGCATTTT,CASSQDPYVSNQPQHF
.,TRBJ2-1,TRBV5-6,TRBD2,TGTGCCAGCAGCTTGGCCGGGGGGAATGAGCAGTTCTTC,CASSLAGGNEQFF
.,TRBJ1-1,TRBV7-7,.,TGTGCCAGCAGTTTACATCAGGGAGCTGAAGCTTTCTTT,CASSLHQGAEAFF
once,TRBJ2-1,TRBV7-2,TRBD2,TGTGCCAGCAGCTTGACTAGCGGGTCGCTTAGCTCCTACAATGAGCAGTTCTTC,CASSLTSGSLSSYNEQFF
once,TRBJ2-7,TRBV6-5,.,TGTGCCAGCAGTTACTCGGACGGGGCCGAGCAGTACTTC,CASSYSDGAEQYF
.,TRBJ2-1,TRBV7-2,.,TGTGCCAGCAGCCCGACGGTTCGGGAGAGATACAATGAGCAGTTCTTC,CASSPTVRERYNEQFF
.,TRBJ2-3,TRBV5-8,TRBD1,TGTGCCAGCAGCACAGGGACAGGGGGGAACTCGGATACGCAGTATTTT,CASSTGTGGNSDTQYF
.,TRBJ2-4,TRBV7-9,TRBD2,TGTGCCAGCAGCTTAGACGGGGGGTTGAACATTCAGTACTTC,CASSLDGGLNIQYF
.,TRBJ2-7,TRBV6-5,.,TGTGCCAGCAGCGCCCTCGACTACGAGCAGTACTTC,CASSALDYEQYF
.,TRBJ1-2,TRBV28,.,TGTGCCAGCAGTTACCCCAGGTGGCAGGAGGATGGCTACACCTTC,CASSYPRWQEDGYTF
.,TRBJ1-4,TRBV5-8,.,TGTGCCAGCAGCTCGGGCCGGGGTGGATACGAAAAACTGTTTTTT,CASSSGRGGYEKLFF
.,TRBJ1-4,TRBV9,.,TGTGCCAGCAGCGTAGGATTCGAGCTTCGGGGCGAAAAACTGTTTTTT,CASSVGFELRGEKLFF
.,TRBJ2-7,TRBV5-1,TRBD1,TGCGCCAGCAGCCGACCGGGACAGCCTACCTACGAGCAGTACTTC,CASSRPGQPTYEQYF
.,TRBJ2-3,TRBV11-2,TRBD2,TGTGCCAGCAGCTTAGATCTAACTAGCGGTGCAGATACGCAGTATTTT,CASSLDLTSGADTQYF
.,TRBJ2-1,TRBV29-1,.,TGCAGCGTTGAATACCCGGAGCAGTTCTTC,CSVEYPEQFF
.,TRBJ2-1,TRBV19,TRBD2,TGTGCCAGTAGTAGCGGGGGTAACAATGAGCAGTTCTTC,CASSSGGNNEQFF
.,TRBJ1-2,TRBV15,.,TGTGCCACCAGCAGAGATTTTAAGACACCCACCAACTATGGCTACACCTTC,CATSRDFKTPTNYGYTF
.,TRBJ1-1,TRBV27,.,TGTGCCAGCAAGGTCCCTGGGGGTGGTACTGAAGCTTTCTTT,CASKVPGGGTEAFF
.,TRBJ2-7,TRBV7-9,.,TGTGCCAGCAGCCCGGGGGACGGAGGGTACTACGAGCAGTACTTC,CASSPGDGGYYEQYF
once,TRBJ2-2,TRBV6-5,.,TGTGCCAGCAGTTACAAACACACCGGGGAGCTGTTTTTT,CASSYKHTGELFF
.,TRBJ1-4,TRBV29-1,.,TGCAGCGTTGAAATAAGCCTGGGGAAACTGTTTTTT,CSVEISLGKLFF
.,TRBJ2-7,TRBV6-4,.,TGTGCCAGCAGCCCCGGGACTGGGCCCTACGAGCAGTACTTC,CASSPGTGPYEQYF
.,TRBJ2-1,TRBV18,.,TGTGCCAGCTCGCGAAGGAGCGGGTGGGGCTCCTACAATGAGCAGTTCTTC,CASSRRSGWGSYNEQFF
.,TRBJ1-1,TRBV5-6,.,TGTGCCAGCAGCTTTTTCCTATCTAACACTGAAGCTTTCTTT,CASSFFLSNTEAFF